These 14 T cell receptor beta chains were sequenced from one sample in a study of blood T cell repertoires in COVID-19. The assay was immunoSEQ multiplex PCR, and TCRdb's table has in-frame clones only and misses some. The profile shows a few hundred thousand clones, more than 75% of them singletons. Sequenced input: PBMCs or T cells enriched from blood (not recorded which). Source of these receptors: a woman aged 45-65 years who had recovered from COVID-19.

CDR3 nucleotides: TGTGCCAGCAGCCAAGATCGGTTTTCACCCCTCCACTTT. Its protein product is CASSQDRFSPLHF. This sequence joins TRBV3-1 (or the pseudogene TRBV3-2) and TRBJ1-6; D is unresolved. V lost 0 bases and J 9 bases, leaving 6 bases between the germline ends. Germline-derived CDR1 and CDR2 are LGHDT and YNNKEL (reference sequence). There are 13 residues in the CDR3.

The rearrangement joins TRBV30 to TRBJ2-7; the D gene is possibly TRBD1 (5 bases). This CDR3 region has 13 residues. Looked up from germline, CDR1 is GTSNPN and CDR2 is SVGIG (reference sequence). Trimming removed 4 bases at V and 4 bases at J, with 14 bases between. The CDR3 protein is CAWNRDSPYEQYF. DNA for the CDR3: TGTGCCTGGAACAGAGACAGCCCATACGAGCAGTACTTC. The entire variable domain, with the rest obtained from reference TRBV30 and TRBJ2-7, is as follows: SQTIHQWPATLVQPVGSPLSLECTVEGTSNPNLYWYRQAAGRGLQLLFYSVGIGQISSEVPQNLSASRPQDRQFILSSKKLLLSDSGFYLCAWNRDSPYEQYFGPGTRLTVT.

The chain joins TRBV6-5 to TRBJ1-4; D uncertain. Between the trimmed V and J ends, which lost 2 bases and 4 bases, there was a span of 8 bases. The CDR3 runs 14 residues. CDR1 and CDR2 (germline): MNHEY, SVGAGI. The CDR3 region has the DNA TGTGCCAGCAGTTACGCGGGTCTTAATGAAAAACTGTTTTTT. Amino acids: CASSYAGLNEKLFF.

This sequence joins TRBV6-1 and TRBJ1-4, with a possible D match to TRBD1 (6 bases). V was trimmed by 6 bases and J by 11 bases, leaving 22 bases between them. The CDR3 consists of 15 residues. Germline CDR1 is MNHNS and CDR2 is SASEGT. Here the CDR3 reads CASRTEGGRVEKLFF. The CDR3 DNA reads TGTGCCAGCAGGACTGAGGGGGGGAGGGTGGAGAAACTGTTTTTT.

This chain uses TRBV10-3 with TRBJ2-3, with TRBD1 matching 7 bases. Trimming removed 10 bases from V and 5 bases from J; junction bases left unmatched: 9. Germline V lookup: CDR1 ENHRY, CDR2 SYGVKD. The CDR3 totals 13 residues. The chain's CDR3 is CATPGQTQDTQYF. The CDR3 DNA reads TGTGCCACACCGGGACAGACCCAAGATACGCAGTATTTT.

The chain combines TRBV7-9 with TRBJ2-6, with 8 bases lining up with TRBD1. The V and J ends lost 3 bases and 0 bases, in that order; junction bases with no gene match: 4. CDR1 is SEHNR and CDR2 is FQNEAQ in the germline V gene (reference sequence). The CDR3 contains 17 residues. CDR3 nucleotide sequence: TGTGCCAGCAGCTTCAGGGGGCCAGACTCTGGGGCCAACGTCCTGACTTTC. Amino acid sequence: CASSFRGPDSGANVLTF.

The gene calls are TRBV5-6 and TRBJ1-5; 7 positions agree with TRBD1. The CDR3 runs 17 residues. Germline V gene lookup returns CDR1 SGHDT and CDR2 YYEEEE. The J segment lost 4 bases and the V segment lost 2 bases, leaving 12 bases of the junction unmatched. CDR3 sequence: CASSLRQGANLNQPQHF. The DNA for the CDR3 is TGTGCCAGCAGCTTACGACAGGGAGCGAATTTGAATCAGCCCCAGCATTTT.

The chain combines TRBV6-5 with TRBJ1-1, with a possible D match to TRBD1 (5 bases). This CDR3 is built from 16 residues. Trimming took off 0 bases at V and 5 bases at J, with 16 bases between the two ends. In germline, CDR1 is MNHEY, CDR2 SVGAGI. The CDR3 spells CASSYSRPQRGTEAFF. CDR3 bases: TGTGCCAGCAGTTACTCGAGACCGCAACGGGGGACTGAAGCTTTCTTT.

This clone is a singleton in its sample. The CDR3 loop reads CSVSHTGGDYYEQYF. The DNA for the CDR3 is TGCAGCGTCAGCCACACAGGGGGCGATTACTACGAGCAGTACTTC. The chain links TRBV29-1 to TRBJ2-7, with 9 nucleotides matching TRBD1. The CDR3 sequence is 15 residues long. J lost 3 bases, V lost 6 bases, and 12 bases had no gene match. Germline lookup yields CDR1 SQVTM and CDR2 ANQGSEA.

The V and J genes are TRBV6-1 and TRBJ1-5; TRBD1 might be the D (5 bases). Germline values: CDR1 MNHNS, CDR2 SASEGT. V gave up 4 bases and J gave up 2 bases, with 15 bases separating them. This CDR3 is 16 amino acids long. This CDR3 is CASSAGGGVGNQPQHF. CDR3 sequence (DNA): TGTGCCAGCAGTGCAGGCGGGGGGGTGGGCAATCAGCCCCAGCATTTT.

This clone was seen a single time. This rearrangement joins TRBV12-3 or TRBV12-4 to TRBJ1-6; D is perhaps TRBD1 (6 bases). Trimming took off 6 bases at V and 10 bases at J, with 13 bases between the two ends. CDR3 length: 13 residues. The CDR3 sequence: CASRTDSSSPLHF. The CDR3 nucleotides are TGTGCCAGCAGGACGGACAGCTCGTCACCCCTCCACTTT.

This chain uses TRBV5-1 with TRBJ2-7; D is perhaps TRBD2 (5 bases). CDR3 length: 13 residues. Germline V gives CDR1 SGHRS, CDR2 YFSETQ. The V end was cut by 3 bases, the J end by 4 bases, with 11 bases between. The chain's CDR3 is CASSWAGLYEQYF. CDR3 in DNA: TGCGCCAGCAGCTGGGCAGGACTTTACGAGCAGTACTTC.

This clone was seen just once. This sequence joins TRBV27 and TRBJ2-3, with D possibly being TRBD2 (6 bases). CDR1 is MNHEY, CDR2 SMNVEV, per germline (reference sequence). The CDR3 totals 16 residues. V gave up 3 bases and J gave up 6 bases, with 19 bases separating them. The CDR3 DNA sequence: TGTGCCAGCAGTTTTCCCGTGACTAGATCTCTGGATACGCAGTATTTT. This translates into CASSFPVTRSLDTQYF.

The chain combines TRBV12-3 or TRBV12-4 with TRBJ1-1; 7 positions agree with TRBD1. The V gene end was trimmed by 3 bases and the J gene end by 4 bases; junction bases not matched to a gene: 2. The CDR3 is made up of 13 amino acids. CDR3 nucleotides: TGTGCCAGCAGTTTGGGACAGATCACTGAAGCTTTCTTT. Translation: CASSLGQITEAFF.